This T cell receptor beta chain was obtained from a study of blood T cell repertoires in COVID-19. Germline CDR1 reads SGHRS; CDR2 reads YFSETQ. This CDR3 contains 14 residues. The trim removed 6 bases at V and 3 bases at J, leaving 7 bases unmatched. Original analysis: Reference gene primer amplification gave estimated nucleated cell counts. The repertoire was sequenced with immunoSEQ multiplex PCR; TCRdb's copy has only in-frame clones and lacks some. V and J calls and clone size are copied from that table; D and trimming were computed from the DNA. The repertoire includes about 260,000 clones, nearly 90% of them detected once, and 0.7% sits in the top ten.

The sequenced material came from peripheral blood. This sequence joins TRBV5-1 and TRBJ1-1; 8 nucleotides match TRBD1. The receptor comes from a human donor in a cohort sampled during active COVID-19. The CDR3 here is CASILGTGDTEAFF. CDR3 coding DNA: TGCGCCAGCATCCTTGGGACAGGAGACACTGAAGCTTTCTTT. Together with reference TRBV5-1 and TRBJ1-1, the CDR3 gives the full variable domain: KAGVTQTPRYLIKTRGQQVTLSCSPISGHRSVSWYQQTPGQGLQFLFEYFSETQRNKGNFPGRFSGRQFSNSRSEMNVSTLELGDSALYLCASILGTGDTEAFFGQGTRLTVV.